One sample yielded the 10 T cell receptor beta chains listed below, sequenced in a study of blood T cell repertoires in COVID-19. Sequencing used immunoSEQ multiplex PCR; TCRdb keeps in-frame clones, though not all of them. The sample contains more than 100,000 clones, 86% of which appear only once. The specimen sequenced was peripheral blood. All receptors come from a man in his forties with acute or convalescent COVID-19.

V and J are TRBV18 and TRBJ1-1; D perhaps matches TRBD1 (6 bases). The CDR3 totals 15 residues. Trimming removed 4 bases at V and 0 bases at J, with 12 bases between. Germline-derived CDR1 and CDR2 are KGHSH and LQKENI. CDR3 sequence (DNA): TGTGCCAGCTCACAGGACAGCCTCATGAACACTGAAGCTTTCTTT. Protein product: CASSQDSLMNTEAFF.

The rearrangement uses TRBV15 and TRBJ1-3; D may be TRBD1 (5 bases). Germline V gives CDR1 LNHNV, CDR2 YYDKDF (reference sequence). The CDR3 length is 16 residues. Trimming shortened V by 5 bases and J by 1 base, and 15 bases separated the two germline ends. CDR3 residues: CATSAAGIGSGNTIYF. The CDR3 bases are TGTGCCACCAGCGCCGCAGGGATCGGGTCTGGAAACACCATATATTTT.

This sequence joins TRBV19 and TRBJ2-7; D remains unclear. V was cut by 2 bases and J by 3 bases, with 11 bases left in between. The CDR3 is made up of 14 amino acids. Germline V CDR1 and CDR2: LNHDA, SQIVND (reference sequence). The CDR3 is CASSIKTHNYEQYF. CDR3 nucleotide sequence: TGTGCCAGTAGTATAAAGACTCACAACTACGAGCAGTACTTC.

The rearrangement joins TRBV19 to TRBJ1-2; 9 bases align to TRBD1. V lost 5 bases and J lost 7; bases outside the gene matches: 14. The germline V gene encodes CDR1 LNHDA and CDR2 SQIVND (reference sequence). CDR3 length: 16 residues. CDR3 region: CASSAKSGTGNGGYTF. The CDR3, as DNA: TGTGCCAGTAGTGCAAAATCCGGGACAGGGAATGGTGGCTACACCTTC.

The rearrangement uses TRBV5-4 and TRBJ2-4, with 14 bases identical to TRBD2. Germline loops: CDR1 SGHNT, CDR2 YYREEE (reference sequence). The CDR3 totals 18 residues. V shed 0 bases and J 7 bases; nucleotides not matched to a gene: 9. CDR3 protein: CASSLAGLAGVEGNIQYF. CDR3 nucleotide sequence: TGTGCCAGCAGCTTGGCGGGACTAGCGGGAGTTGAAGGGAACATTCAGTACTTC.

This sequence joins TRBV28 and TRBJ2-1; 7 bases are shared with TRBD1. The CDR3 has 16 residues. Looked up from germline, CDR1 is MDHEN and CDR2 is SYDVKM. V trimming: 8 bases; J trimming: 6 bases; junction bases outside the gene matches: 16. In DNA form, the CDR3 reads TGTGCCAGCGGATACTTGGACAGGACCCAAGGCAATGAGCAGTTCTTC. Translated: CASGYLDRTQGNEQFF. Based on the CDR3 plus reference TRBV28 and TRBJ2-1, the full variable domain is DVKVTQSSRYLVKRTGEKVFLECVQDMDHENMFWYRQDPGLGLRLIYFSYDVKMKEKGDIPEGYSVSREKKERFSLILESASTNQTSMYLCASGYLDRTQGNEQFFGPGTRLTVL.

The chain combines TRBV9 with TRBJ2-3, with 9 bases identical to TRBD2. The length of the CDR3 is 17 residues. V was clipped by 0 bases and J by 0 bases; unmatched bases: 5. The germline V gene has CDR1 SGDLS and CDR2 YYNGEE. As DNA, the CDR3 is TGTGCCAGCAGCGTAGGTGGTAGCGGGGGAAGCACAGATACGCAGTATTTT. Translating gives CASSVGGSGGSTDTQYF.

The CDR3 DNA sequence: TGTGCCAGCAGCACCGAGGACCCTGACAGACGAACTGAAGCTTTCTTT. Protein product: CASSTEDPDRRTEAFF. The V and J genes are TRBV21-1 and TRBJ1-1; the DNA was not compared with TRBD1, the D call given in the table. TRBV21-1 is a recognized pseudogene. This CDR3 is 16 amino acids long.

The chain carries TRBV24-1 and TRBJ1-5, with unresolved D. Germline V CDR1 and CDR2: KGHDR, SFDVKD. The CDR3 sequence is 14 residues long. Trimming took 5 bases from V and 0 from J, leaving 7 bases between them. CDR3 region: CATSASYSNQPQHF. The DNA for the CDR3 is TGTGCCACCAGTGCAAGCTATAGCAATCAGCCCCAGCATTTT.

This clone was counted only a few times. This chain uses TRBV2 with TRBJ1-2, with D maybe TRBD1 (6 bases). V lost 6 bases and J lost 2, with 19 bases in between. This CDR3 region has 16 residues. CDR1 is SNHLY and CDR2 is FYNNEI in the germline V gene. Here the CDR3 DNA reads TGTGCCAGCAGCAGAGAGGACAGACCCTCGAACTATGGCTACACCTTC. Translating it yields CASSREDRPSNYGYTF.